These 2 T cell receptor beta chains originate from one sample sequenced in a study of T-cell memory formation after mild COVID-19. Each CDR3 protein is one row after TCRdb ran MiXCR on the 5' RACE reads. The data show around 200,000 distinct CDR3 sequences, around 30% seen once. Sequences were obtained from PBMCs or a T cell subset sorted from them (not recorded which). The receptors were gathered from an adult woman who had mild COVID-19 (a few samples of this study predate the infection). Cell type and time point are not known.

There are a few counts of this clonotype. The chain uses TRBV14 and TRBJ2-3; no definite D call. V gave up 3 bases and J gave up 7 bases, with 5 bases separating them. This CDR3 comprises 11 residues. Germline V CDR1 and CDR2: SGHDN, FVKESK. DNA of the CDR3: TGTGCCAGCAGCCAGGGGAATACGCAGTATTTT. Amino acids: CASSQGNTQYF. The whole variable domain, filled in from reference TRBV14 and TRBJ2-3, reads EAGVTQFPSHSVIEKGQTVTLRCDPISGHDNLYWYRRVMGKEIKFLLHFVKESKQDESGMPNNRFLAERTGGTYSTLKVQPAELEDSGVYFCASSQGNTQYFGPGTRLTVL.

This clonotype was recorded at least ten times. The chain joins TRBV3-1 to TRBJ1-2; D is possibly TRBD1 (6 bases). V shed 3 bases and J shed 4 bases, with 12 bases lying between them. CDR1 LGHDT and CDR2 YNNKEL come from the germline V gene (reference sequence). This CDR3 has 14 amino acids. This chain's CDR3 is CASSHRTVSYGYTF. The CDR3 region has the DNA TGTGCCAGCAGCCACCGGACAGTCAGCTATGGCTACACCTTC.